This TCR beta chain appears in the sequencing data of a study of shared clonotypes between healthy human individuals. Findings of the study overall: Sample collection involved blood only; tissue repertoires are likely different.

On this clone: Its antigen is unknown.

The length of the CDR3 is 15 residues. Germline loops: CDR1 SGHNT, CDR2 YYREEE (reference sequence). With 2 bases removed from V and 1 base from J, the gap between germline ends came to 9 bases. Unsorted PBMC DNA sequencing spanned ten immunoSEQ deep assay plates. Per the original methods: There were no quality scores in the junction-only immunoSEQ sequences, so filtering differed. Here immunoSEQ multiplex PCR was the method, and the copy in TCRdb shows in-frame clones only, minus some. The V and J calls and the clone size are those of that table, but D and trimming were determined from the DNA. The sample gives about 490,000 clones, 70% to 80% of which show up once; 12% is in the top ten. There were only Caucasian adults among the donors, and all lived in Nashville, Tennessee.

This clonotype was obtained from a woman in her thirties or forties in good health. Some clones in this sample may be carry-over from other donors' samples. The chain uses TRBV5-4 and TRBJ2-2; D may be TRBD1 or TRBD2 (5 bases each). The sequenced sample consisted of PBMCs. Written as DNA, the CDR3 is TGTGCCAGCAGCTTAGGGACGGAGAACACCGGGGAGCTGTTTTTT. This encodes CASSLGTENTGELFF.